The clone carrying this T cell receptor beta chain has more than one count but fewer than ten. These data come from a study of identical twins. Germline CDR1 reads MDHEN; CDR2 reads SYDVKM. Trimming removed 7 bases from V and 4 bases from J, with 22 bases in between. The CDR3 has 17 amino acids. TCRdb used MiXCR to reprocess the 5' RACE reads, holding one entry per CDR3 protein. The sample lists about 530,000 distinct CDR3 sequences, about a fifth seen once, with around 0.5% in the top ten. The same sample was also used in a study of yellow fever vaccine responses in identical twins.

Material: CD4+ T cells sorted from blood. The genes are TRBV28 and TRBJ1-4, with a weak D call TRBD1 (5 bases). The receptor's source is a woman under 30 in good health. The CDR3 loop reads CASNTPGAGPNNEKLFF. CDR3 bases: TGTGCCAGCAATACTCCTGGGGCAGGGCCAAATAATGAAAAACTGTTTTTT.